These T cell receptor beta chains were read from a single sample in a study of blood T cells in healthy people across ages. A single record per CDR3 protein comes from TCRdb applying MiXCR to the 5' RACE reads. Found here are 600,000 or so distinct CDR3 sequences, more than 20% of them singletons; the top ten hold more than 3%. The source material was blood. These receptors all stem from a man between 65 and 85 years old in good health. Each CDR3 is given with its conserved first and last residue. Fields, in order: D gene, J gene, V gene, clone size, CDR3 protein, CDR3 DNA. D genes are given only for firm matches. Only some rows state a clone size, as once, few, many or a class for expanded clones.

>-|TRBJ1-5|TRBV14|many
CASSQDGRYYSNQPQHF
TGTGCCAGCAGCCAAGACGGACGGTACTATAGCAATCAGCCCCAGCATTTT
>TRBD2|TRBJ2-1|TRBV7-9|many
CASSTGGGGSSYNEQFF
TGTGCCAGCAGCACGGGAGGGGGAGGTAGCTCCTACAATGAGCAGTTCTTC
>TRBD2|TRBJ2-7|TRBV7-9|few
CASSLDAPSGSRYEQYF
TGTGCCAGCAGCTTAGATGCTCCGAGCGGGAGTCGGTACGAGCAGTACTTC
>TRBD1|TRBJ2-2|TRBV19|-
CATPTGGAAGELFF
TGTGCCACCCCGACAGGGGGCGCGGCCGGGGAGCTGTTTTTT
>-|TRBJ2-1|TRBV7-6|-
CASSFTMTIYNEQFF
TGTGCCAGCAGCTTCACTATGACCATATACAATGAGCAGTTCTTC
>-|TRBJ2-7|TRBV28|-
CASSFNGWASEQYF
TGTGCCAGCAGTTTTAACGGGTGGGCCTCCGAGCAGTACTTC
>TRBD2|TRBJ2-2|TRBV20-1|few
CSVPTSGSFGELFF
TGCAGTGTACCGACTAGCGGGAGTTTTGGGGAGCTGTTTTTT
>-|TRBJ2-3|TRBV20-1|few
CSESAGDTQYF
TGCAGTGAATCAGCAGGAGATACGCAGTATTTT
>TRBD1|TRBJ2-7|TRBV29-1|medium-sized
CSVRTGGAYEQYF
TGCAGCGTACGGACAGGGGGGGCCTACGAGCAGTACTTC
>-|TRBJ2-3|TRBV11-2|-
CASSWGSGLMGDTQYF
TGTGCCAGCAGCTGGGGTTCAGGCCTGATGGGAGATACGCAGTATTTT
>-|TRBJ2-5|TRBV27|-
CASSPRGGGIQETQYF
TGTGCCAGCAGTCCCCGGGGAGGGGGTATCCAAGAGACCCAGTACTTC
>-|TRBJ2-3|TRBV28|-
CASSSQQHLGGPQYF
TGTGCCAGCAGTTCCCAGCAACACCTAGGAGGGCCGCAGTATTTT
>-|TRBJ2-1|TRBV6-5|-
CASSYSSFGESYNEQFF
TGTGCCAGCAGTTACTCGAGTTTTGGGGAATCCTACAATGAGCAGTTCTTC
>-|TRBJ2-5|TRBV5-1|many
CASSLGRAETQYF
TGCGCCAGCAGCTTGGGACGCGCCGAGACCCAGTACTTC
>-|TRBJ2-3|TRBV20-1|-
CSASPSGTTDTQYF
TGCAGTGCTAGCCCTAGTGGGACTACAGATACGCAGTATTTT
>TRBD1|TRBJ2-7|TRBV24-1|many
CATSDSDRGLHEQYF
TGTGCCACCAGTGATTCCGACAGGGGGCTTCACGAGCAGTACTTC
>TRBD1|TRBJ1-2|TRBV25-1|few
CASSDDRGIDYGYTF
TGTGCCAGCAGTGATGACAGGGGAATCGACTATGGCTACACCTTC
>-|TRBJ2-7|TRBV7-2|few
CASTPDRHEQYF
TGTGCCAGCACCCCGGACCGTCACGAGCAGTACTTC
>-|TRBJ1-3|TRBV2|few
CASRAGSSGNTIYF
TGTGCCAGCAGGGCCGGGTCGTCTGGAAACACCATATATTTT
>TRBD1|TRBJ2-3|TRBV3-1|few
CASSYRDRVTDTQYF
TGTGCCAGCAGTTATCGCGACAGGGTAACAGATACGCAGTATTTT
>TRBD2|TRBJ2-2|TRBV11-2|many
CASSPIAGGNTGELFF
TGTGCCAGCAGCCCAATAGCGGGAGGGAACACCGGGGAGCTGTTTTTT
>-|TRBJ2-3|TRBV7-9|-
CASSLALGAADTQYF
TGTGCCAGCAGCTTAGCCCTTGGAGCGGCAGATACGCAGTATTTT
>-|TRBJ2-5|TRBV20-1|many
CSANRGDQETQYF
TGCAGTGCTAACCGGGGCGACCAAGAGACCCAGTACTTC
>TRBD1|TRBJ1-1|TRBV10-3|-
CAISEGTGTEAFF
TGTGCCATCAGTGAGGGGACAGGCACTGAAGCTTTCTTT
>-|TRBJ2-5|TRBV15|many
CATSSRDGQETQYF
TGTGCCACCAGCAGCCGGGACGGACAAGAGACCCAGTACTTC
>TRBD2|TRBJ2-1|TRBV12-3/TRBV12-4|few
CANSLGLAENEQFF
TGTGCCAACAGTTTGGGACTAGCGGAGAATGAGCAGTTCTTC
>TRBD1|TRBJ2-5|TRBV25-1|-
CASSEIKGAGETQYF
TGTGCCAGCAGTGAAATCAAGGGGGCAGGAGAGACCCAGTACTTC
>-|TRBJ2-2|TRBV29-1|-
CSVAPVLTGELFF
TGCAGCGTTGCCCCAGTCCTCACCGGGGAGCTGTTTTTT
>-|TRBJ1-4|TRBV27|-
CASSFGGRGEKLFF
TGTGCCAGCAGTTTCGGGGGGCGGGGTGAAAAACTGTTTTTT
>-|TRBJ2-7|TRBV12-3/TRBV12-4|few
CASSTRDEQYF
TGTGCCAGCAGTACGAGAGACGAGCAGTACTTC
>TRBD1|TRBJ2-1|TRBV10-3|-
CAIKGQRSYNEQFF
TGTGCCATCAAGGGACAGCGCTCCTACAATGAGCAGTTCTTC
>-|TRBJ1-2|TRBV6-5|few
CASSSPPFLGGYTF
TGTGCCAGCAGTTCCCCGCCCTTCCTCGGTGGCTACACCTTC
>TRBD2|TRBJ2-1|TRBV20-1|-
CSARRKPGLAGGLLDEQFF
TGCAGTGCTAGACGTAAACCGGGACTAGCGGGGGGGCTTTTGGATGAGCAGTTCTTC
>TRBD2|TRBJ2-5|TRBV7-9|-
CASSLVLAAEYQETQYF
TGTGCCAGCAGCTTAGTCCTAGCGGCTGAGTACCAAGAGACCCAGTACTTC
>TRBD2|TRBJ2-5|TRBV6-2/TRBV6-3|-
CASRTSVETQYF
TGTGCCAGCAGGACTAGCGTGGAGACCCAGTACTTC
>-|TRBJ2-5|TRBV5-1|-
CASSLVLAGKETQYF
TGCGCCAGCAGCTTGGTCTTGGCGGGTAAAGAGACCCAGTACTTC
>TRBD1|TRBJ1-2|TRBV20-1|-
CSASRPGGPSPEYGYTF
TGCAGTGCTAGCCGGCCAGGGGGTCCGTCCCCTGAATACGGCTACACCTTC
>TRBD1|TRBJ2-5|TRBV7-2|-
CASSGPGGSQETQYF
TGTGCCAGCAGCGGGCCAGGGGGATCACAAGAGACCCAGTACTTC
>-|TRBJ2-1|TRBV7-9|-
CASGTDEQFF
TGTGCCAGCGGAACTGATGAGCAGTTCTTC
>-|TRBJ1-5|TRBV29-1|many
CSVGTPNQPQHF
TGCAGCGTCGGGACCCCCAATCAGCCCCAGCATTTT
>-|TRBJ1-5|TRBV7-4|-
CAPRGGGREDQPQHF
TGTGCCCCACGGGGAGGGGGTCGAGAGGACCAGCCCCAGCATTTT
>TRBD1|TRBJ2-1|TRBV12-3/TRBV12-4|-
CASRTRQGAFEHNEQFF
TGTGCCAGCAGAACCCGACAGGGGGCCTTTGAGCACAATGAGCAGTTCTTC
>-|TRBJ2-3|TRBV19|-
CASSPGAISSTDTQYF
TGTGCCAGTAGCCCTGGGGCTATATCTAGCACAGATACGCAGTATTTT
>-|TRBJ2-7|TRBV7-2|few
CASSPTGIYEQYF
TGTGCCAGCAGCCCGACAGGTATTTACGAGCAGTACTTC
>-|TRBJ1-4|TRBV18|few
CASYAAGVTNEKLFF
TGTGCCAGCTACGCGGCGGGTGTAACTAATGAAAAACTGTTTTTT
>-|TRBJ1-5|TRBV20-1|few
CSSTGMRQPQHF
TGCAGTTCTACAGGGATGCGCCAGCCCCAGCATTTT
>-|TRBJ2-3|TRBV29-1|many
CSVDERGLDTQYF
TGCAGCGTTGATGAGCGCGGGCTTGATACGCAGTATTTT
>TRBD2|TRBJ2-7|TRBV6-1|-
CASVPGLAEAQYF
TGTGCCAGCGTTCCGGGACTAGCAGAAGCACAGTACTTC
>-|TRBJ2-6|TRBV6-4|few
CASSTQGSGANVLTF
TGTGCCAGCAGTACCCAGGGCTCTGGGGCCAACGTCCTGACTTTC
>TRBD1|TRBJ2-7|TRBV5-1|few
CASSLDRGKYEQYF
TGCGCCAGCAGCCTGGACAGGGGCAAGTACGAGCAGTACTTC
>-|TRBJ2-1|TRBV5-1|-
CASRPQQGGNEQFF
TGCGCCAGCAGACCCCAACAGGGGGGGAATGAGCAGTTCTTC
>-|TRBJ2-7|TRBV4-1|-
CASSQEGLAEVSYEQYF
TGCGCCAGCAGCCAAGAAGGGCTAGCAGAGGTTTCCTACGAGCAGTACTTC
>TRBD2|TRBJ2-1|TRBV7-6|many
CASSLAASGNEEQFF
TGTGCCAGCAGCTTAGCGGCTAGCGGGAATGAGGAGCAGTTCTTC